This T cell receptor (beta chain) stems from a study of blood T cells in healthy people across ages. Looked up from germline, CDR1 is SGHDN and CDR2 is FVKESK. There are 17 residues in the CDR3. V dropped 5 bases and J dropped 0 bases, with 17 bases sitting between them. This clonotype was observed a handful of times. Isolation per sample recovered at least 7 million PBMCs. Next came a second PCR, run for roughly 6 to 11 cycles, which used a sample-barcoded 5' primer along with a J-beta primer mix. Tagging of each cDNA molecule was performed by a template-switch adaptor with 12 random nucleotides. TCRdb itself ran the 5' RACE reads through MiXCR, one entry per CDR3 protein. The top ten clones hold 7% to 9% of a sample with more than 1,400,000 distinct CDR3 sequences, about 43% of them seen once.

The chain uses TRBV14 and TRBJ2-1; D is tentatively TRBD1 or TRBD2 (5 bases each). The sequencing sample was made of blood. The source is a woman under 30 in good health. CDR3 sequence: CASSTRDPSSSYNEQFF. In DNA, the CDR3 is TGTGCCAGCAGCACCCGGGACCCTAGCAGCTCCTACAATGAGCAGTTCTTC.